The clone carrying this T cell receptor beta chain was detected only a few times. These data come from a study of control samples from healthy donors and cancer patients. CDR1 SGHAT and CDR2 FQNNGV come from the germline V gene. The CDR3 has 15 residues. The germline V and J ends were trimmed by 1 base and 6 bases, with 14 bases remaining between them. Only in-frame clones appear in the TCRdb table, and some are missing; sequencing was by immunoSEQ multiplex PCR. The sample has 12,000 to 15,000 clones, 60% to 80% seen once. Sequencing was carried out using formalin-fixed, paraffin-embedded tissue. V is TRBV11-2 and J is TRBJ2-3, with D maybe TRBD1 (6 bases). This sequence originates from a female donor with lung cancer. The CDR3 nucleotides are TGTGCCAGCAGCTTAGGGGGGCCTAGGGGGGATACGCAGTATTTT. It codes for CASSLGGPRGDTQYF.